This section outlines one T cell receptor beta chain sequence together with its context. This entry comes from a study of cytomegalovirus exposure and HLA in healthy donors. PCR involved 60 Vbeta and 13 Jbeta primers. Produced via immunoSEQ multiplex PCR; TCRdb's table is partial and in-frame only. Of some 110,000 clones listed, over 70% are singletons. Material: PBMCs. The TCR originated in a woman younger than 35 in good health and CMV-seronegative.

CDR3 in amino acids: CASMDSGLILAKNIQYF. Written as DNA, the CDR3 is TGTGCCAGCATGGATAGCGGACTAATCTTAGCCAAAAACATTCAGTACTTC. V and J are TRBV2 and TRBJ2-4, with D perhaps TRBD2 (6 bases). Trimming shortened V by 7 bases and J by 0 bases, and 19 bases separated the two germline ends. Germline V CDR1 and CDR2: SNHLY, FYNNEI. The CDR3 extends over 17 amino acids.